The clone carrying this T cell receptor (beta chain) has only a few counts. Its antigen is currently unknown. The data originate from a study of post-analysis software for immune sequencing data. Study background: Both relapsing-remitting and secondary progressive multiple sclerosis featured among the disease courses, as did progressive-relapsing multiple sclerosis.

General observations from the study: In patients, TRBV5-6, TRBV5-1 and TRBV20-1 belonged to five TRBV segments found more frequently than in controls. In multiple sclerosis, normalized Chao1 diversity was significantly below that of controls.

Presence of unique molecular identifiers characterized the TCR beta cDNA libraries. It was from roughly 1 to 10 million T cells that about 540,000 cDNA molecules came. MiXCR was run by TCRdb on the PCR reads, yielding one entry per CDR3 protein. The table shows roughly 600,000 distinct CDR3 sequences, with about 44% occurring only once. V was cut by 3 bases and J by 6 bases, with 7 bases left in between. This CDR3 comprises 11 residues. Germline V gene data show CDR1 as DFQATT and CDR2 as SNEGSKA (reference sequence). This chain connects TRBV20-1 to TRBJ2-3; D possibly corresponds to TRBD2 (6 bases). Sequencing input: blood. This sequence originates from a girl aged 5 to 17 with multiple sclerosis. The CDR3 region has the DNA TGCAGTGCTAGTCGGGGGGATACGCAGTATTTT. Translated: CSASRGDTQYF.